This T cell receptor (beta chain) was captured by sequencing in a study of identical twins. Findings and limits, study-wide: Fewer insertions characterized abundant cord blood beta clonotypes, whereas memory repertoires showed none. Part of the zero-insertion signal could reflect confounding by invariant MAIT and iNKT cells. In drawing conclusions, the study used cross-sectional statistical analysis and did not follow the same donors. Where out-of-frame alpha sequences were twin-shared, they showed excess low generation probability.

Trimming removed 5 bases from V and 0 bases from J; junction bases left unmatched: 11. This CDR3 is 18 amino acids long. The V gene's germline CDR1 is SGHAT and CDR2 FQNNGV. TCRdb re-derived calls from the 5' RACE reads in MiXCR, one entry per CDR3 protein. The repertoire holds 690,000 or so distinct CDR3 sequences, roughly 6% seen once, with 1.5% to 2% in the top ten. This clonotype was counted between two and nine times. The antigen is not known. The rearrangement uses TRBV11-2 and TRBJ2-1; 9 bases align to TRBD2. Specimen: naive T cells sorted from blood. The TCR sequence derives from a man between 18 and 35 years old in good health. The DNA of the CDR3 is TGTGCCAGCAGCCCGGGACTAGCTCCAAAAGACTCCTACAATGAGCAGTTCTTC. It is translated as CASSPGLAPKDSYNEQFF.